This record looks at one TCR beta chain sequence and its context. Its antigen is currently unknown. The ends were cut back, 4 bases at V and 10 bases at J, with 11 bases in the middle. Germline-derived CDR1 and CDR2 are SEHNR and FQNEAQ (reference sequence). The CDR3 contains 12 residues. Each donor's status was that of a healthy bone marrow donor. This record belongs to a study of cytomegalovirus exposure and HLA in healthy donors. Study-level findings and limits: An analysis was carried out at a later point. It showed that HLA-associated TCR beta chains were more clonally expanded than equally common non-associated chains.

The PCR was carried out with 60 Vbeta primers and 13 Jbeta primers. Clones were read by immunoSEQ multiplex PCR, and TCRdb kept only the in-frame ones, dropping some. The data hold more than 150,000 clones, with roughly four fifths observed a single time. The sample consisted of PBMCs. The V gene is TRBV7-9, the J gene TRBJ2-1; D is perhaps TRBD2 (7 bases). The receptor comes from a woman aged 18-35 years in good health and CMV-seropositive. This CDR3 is CASSSQGGEQFF. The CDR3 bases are TGTGCCAGCAGCTCACAGGGAGGGGAGCAGTTCTTC.